This T cell receptor beta chain comes out of a study of radiotherapy plus CTLA-4 blockade in lung cancer. This CDR3 is 16 amino acids long. Germline values: CDR1 GTSNPN, CDR2 SVGIG (reference sequence). The J segment lost 5 bases and the V segment lost 2 bases, leaving 11 bases of the junction unmatched. This table comes from immunoSEQ multiplex PCR, and its TCRdb copy is limited to in-frame clones, with some not included. The data hold about 80,000 clones, with roughly 80% observed a single time. The chain couples TRBV30 to TRBJ2-3, with TRBD2 matching 9 bases. The input for sequencing was peripheral blood, taken from a patient treated with radiotherapy plus ipilimumab. This TCR was recovered from a human donor with non-small cell lung cancer who had stable disease on radiotherapy plus ipilimumab. The CDR3 region is CAWSRIAGAPLDTQYF. The CDR3, as DNA: TGTGCCTGGAGTCGGATAGCGGGGGCTCCCTTAGATACGCAGTATTTT. The whole variable domain, remainder taken from reference TRBV30 and TRBJ2-3, is SQTIHQWPATLVQPVGSPLSLECTVEGTSNPNLYWYRQAAGRGLQLLFYSVGIGQISSEVPQNLSASRPQDRQFILSSKKLLLSDSGFYLCAWSRIAGAPLDTQYFGPGTRLTVL.